The source of this T cell receptor (beta chain) is a study of beta chain features in type 1 diabetes. Study-wide results and limits: For Type 1 diabetes patients, all four CD4+ subsets carried TCRB CDR3s that were moderately but significantly shorter.

Since all of the isolated RNA was reverse transcribed, expressed TCRB transcripts were what got sequenced. Sequencing was performed with immunoSEQ multiplex PCR; in TCRdb, only in-frame clones are kept and a portion is missing. The data hold 150,000 to 170,000 clones, with less than 9.5% observed a single time. This clone appeared a few times. The antigen is unknown. The germline CDR1 and CDR2 sequences are MNHNS and SASEGT. Trimming at V came to 10 bases and at J to 2 bases, leaving 5 bases not matched to a gene. This CDR3 has 13 residues. The chain uses TRBV6-1 and TRBJ2-1; 7 bases map to TRBD2. This clonotype was obtained from a man younger than 35 in good health. The sequenced material came from central memory CD4+ T cells from blood. CDR3 amino acids: CATERDTYNEQFF. The CDR3 coding sequence is TGTGCCACCGAGCGGGATACCTACAATGAGCAGTTCTTC.